A selection of T cell receptor beta chains follows, all from one sample in a study of T cells in Graves' hyperthyroidism and ophthalmopathy. A single record per CDR3 protein comes from TCRdb applying MiXCR to the multiplex PCR reads. The table records hundreds of thousands of distinct CDR3 sequences, 15% to 19% of them present only once. The sample taken for sequencing was blood. The receptors were gathered from a woman between 18 and 29 years old with Graves' hyperthyroidism. The CDR3 runs from the conserved cysteine through the conserved F or W. The order of the fields is V gene, CDR3 protein.

V gene: TRBV12-3/TRBV12-4; CDR3 protein: CASGSFDNQPQHF
V gene: TRBV5-1; CDR3 protein: CASSSGLAGGSYEQYF
V gene: TRBV2; CDR3 protein: CASSRGSGVSTDTQYF
V gene: TRBV28; CDR3 protein: CASRGQGGVGGKLFF
V gene: TRBV2; CDR3 protein: CASRIGTSVDGELFF
V gene: TRBV11-2; CDR3 protein: CASSLVTSGAIQETQYF
V gene: TRBV10-3; CDR3 protein: CAISDRGEYEQYF
V gene: TRBV6-1; CDR3 protein: CASSNAIWDSSNQPQHF
V gene: TRBV27; CDR3 protein: CASSPPAAEGIIGPLHF
V gene: TRBV6-4; CDR3 protein: CASSVGLAGTDTQYF
V gene: TRBV19; CDR3 protein: CASTPGDSLGANYGYTF
V gene: TRBV28; CDR3 protein: CASSLLVTQYF
V gene: TRBV2; CDR3 protein: CASKYPGGNEQFF
V gene: TRBV3-1; CDR3 protein: CASSPRDHTDTQYF
V gene: TRBV24-1; CDR3 protein: CATSDRMTGELFF
V gene: TRBV7-2; CDR3 protein: CASSSRTSTGTGELFF
V gene: TRBV20-1; CDR3 protein: CSARGPLAEQYF
V gene: TRBV11-3; CDR3 protein: CASSLLTGPGANVLTF
V gene: TRBV6-1; CDR3 protein: CASSESSGAGANVLTF
V gene: TRBV27; CDR3 protein: CASSKQSRATYEQYF
V gene: TRBV5-1; CDR3 protein: CASSSSDTTNEKLFF
V gene: TRBV18; CDR3 protein: CASPLGGGEYNEQFF
V gene: TRBV28; CDR3 protein: CASSLSRGAGDTGELFF
V gene: TRBV6-1; CDR3 protein: CASTGLGGRAGDNEQFF
V gene: TRBV11-2; CDR3 protein: CASSPRTVNNEKLFF
V gene: TRBV20-1; CDR3 protein: CSALQPSGKETQYF
V gene: TRBV19; CDR3 protein: CASSIVTGSPQHF
V gene: TRBV12-5; CDR3 protein: CASGLAIRDSGYTF
V gene: TRBV9; CDR3 protein: CASSPTGQLNTEAFF
V gene: TRBV4-1; CDR3 protein: CASSQEVTASTDTQYF
V gene: TRBV4-1; CDR3 protein: CASSQVRGSSYEQYF
V gene: TRBV24-1; CDR3 protein: CATSDLQTVGQGNTEAFF
V gene: TRBV5-8; CDR3 protein: CASTGQNNQPQHF
V gene: TRBV2; CDR3 protein: CASSFVGGNQPQHF
V gene: TRBV6-1; CDR3 protein: CASSSALGDYGYTF
V gene: TRBV2; CDR3 protein: CASRSGLGTYEQYF
V gene: TRBV20-1; CDR3 protein: CSASMVGQGGNQPQHF
V gene: TRBV19; CDR3 protein: CASTKDGNNQPQHF
V gene: TRBV18; CDR3 protein: CASSPTDQETQYF
V gene: TRBV2; CDR3 protein: CASKGTYLANEQYF
V gene: TRBV7-9; CDR3 protein: CATPVVRTGELFF
V gene: TRBV29-1; CDR3 protein: CSVKTGGNYGYTF
V gene: TRBV4-2; CDR3 protein: CASTLGTAGNTIYF
V gene: TRBV5-1; CDR3 protein: CASRAGTGLMNTEAFF
V gene: TRBV2; CDR3 protein: CASSEEGWRTEAFF
V gene: TRBV11-3; CDR3 protein: CASSAQGQPQHF
V gene: TRBV12-3/TRBV12-4; CDR3 protein: CASSSPEDRGDEKLFF
V gene: TRBV20-1; CDR3 protein: CSARDQLTGWISYTF
V gene: TRBV20-1; CDR3 protein: CSAGGRGRFGNQPQHF
V gene: TRBV5-1; CDR3 protein: CASSWTGAKGSEQYF
V gene: TRBV20-1; CDR3 protein: CSARRQGGLWETQYF
V gene: TRBV14; CDR3 protein: CASSQDSSILREQYF
V gene: TRBV30; CDR3 protein: CAWSWTGGRKTLYF
V gene: TRBV12-3/TRBV12-4; CDR3 protein: CASSLRVAVEETQYF
V gene: TRBV20-1; CDR3 protein: CSADGHGVFF